Following are 9 T cell receptor beta chains from one sample sequenced in a study of T cell clones after liver transplantation. This table comes from immunoSEQ multiplex PCR, and its TCRdb copy is limited to in-frame clones, with some not included. Of 85,000 to 110,000 clones listed, about 86% are singletons. Here the sequenced sample was CD4+ T cells from blood, taken approximately 43 months after liver transplant. These receptors were obtained from a human patient who received a liver transplant. Part of the T cell pool may stem from the graft donor.

The chain employs TRBV27 and TRBJ2-7; 12 bases line up with TRBD2. V gave up 7 bases and J gave up 6 bases; unmatched junction bases: 7. CDR1 is MNHEY, CDR2 SMNVEV, per germline (reference sequence). This CDR3 comprises 14 residues. Here the CDR3 reads CASNPSGGAREQYF. CDR3 in DNA: TGTGCCAGCAACCCTAGCGGGGGGGCCCGCGAGCAGTACTTC.

V gene TRBV2 combines with J gene TRBJ2-1; D is perhaps TRBD1 (5 bases). Trimming cost V 4 bases and J 0 bases, with 13 bases left between them. The CDR3 is 16 residues long. In germline, CDR1 is SNHLY, CDR2 FYNNEI. The CDR3 bases are TGTGCCAGCAGTGTCAGCAGGGAATCCTCCTACAATGAGCAGTTCTTC. This encodes CASSVSRESSYNEQFF.

This clone has a handful of counts. J is TRBJ2-7 and V is TRBV4-2; D is perhaps TRBD2 (5 bases). Trimming shortened V by 1 base and J by 3 bases, and 13 bases separated the two germline ends. Per the germline V gene, CDR1 is LGHNA and CDR2 is YNFKEQ. The CDR3 has 15 amino acids. CDR3 nucleotides: TGTGCCAGCAGCCAAGCCAGACGTACTAGCTACGAGCAGTACTTC. Residues: CASSQARRTSYEQYF.

This clone has a handful of counts. This chain's CDR3 is CASSPSPHNEQFF. For the CDR3, the DNA is TGTGCCAGCTCACCGTCTCCGCACAATGAGCAGTTCTTC. The rearrangement uses TRBV18 and TRBJ2-1; D is unresolved. The CDR3 sequence is 13 residues long. The V and J ends lost 3 bases and 5 bases respectively, with 8 bases between them. Germline V gene lookup returns CDR1 KGHSH and CDR2 LQKENI.

V gene TRBV6-5 combines with J gene TRBJ1-5; the match to TRBD1 covers 9 bases. The V gene end was trimmed by 6 bases and the J gene end by 6 bases; junction bases not matched to a gene: 9. CDR1 and CDR2 from the germline V gene are MNHEY and SVGAGI. The CDR3 has 15 amino acids. The CDR3 reads CASSPTGGVFQPQHF. The CDR3 DNA reads TGTGCCAGCAGCCCGACAGGGGGAGTTTTTCAGCCCCAGCATTTT.

The V and J genes are TRBV30 and TRBJ1-5; 9 bases match TRBD1. The junction had 8 bases not matched to a gene; V was cut back by 3 bases and J by 5 bases. CDR1 and CDR2 from the germline V gene are GTSNPN and SVGIG (reference sequence). This CDR3 comprises 15 residues. Written as DNA, the CDR3 is TGTGCCTGGAGGCCGACAGGGGGTAGGGATCAGCCCCAGCATTTT. The encoded protein is CAWRPTGGRDQPQHF.

This chain connects TRBV7-2 to TRBJ2-2; tentative D call: TRBD1 (5 bases). The germline V and J ends were trimmed by 6 bases and 6 bases, with 8 bases remaining between them. Germline V gene sequence: CDR1 SGHTA, CDR2 FQGNSA. The CDR3 has 12 amino acids. The CDR3 sequence is CASRQGSGELFF. The DNA for the CDR3 is TGTGCCAGCAGGCAGGGATCCGGGGAGCTGTTTTTT.

The V gene is TRBV5-1, the J gene TRBJ2-1; 10 bases fit TRBD2. From germline, CDR1 is SGHRS and CDR2 YFSETQ. This CDR3 region has 15 residues. J gave up 12 bases and V 0 bases, and 9 bases lay outside the gene matches. DNA of the CDR3: TGCGCCAGCAGCTTGGCCGCTAGCGGGGGATTGGGGCAGTTCTTC. It encodes CASSLAASGGLGQFF.

This rearrangement joins TRBV5-4 to TRBJ1-1; D remains unclear. The CDR3 extends over 14 amino acids. With 4 bases removed from V and 2 bases from J, the gap between germline ends came to 12 bases. Germline V gene sequence: CDR1 SGHNT, CDR2 YYREEE (reference sequence). This CDR3 reads CASSPFGRNTEAFF. The CDR3, as DNA: TGTGCCAGCAGCCCGTTTGGGAGAAACACTGAAGCTTTCTTT.